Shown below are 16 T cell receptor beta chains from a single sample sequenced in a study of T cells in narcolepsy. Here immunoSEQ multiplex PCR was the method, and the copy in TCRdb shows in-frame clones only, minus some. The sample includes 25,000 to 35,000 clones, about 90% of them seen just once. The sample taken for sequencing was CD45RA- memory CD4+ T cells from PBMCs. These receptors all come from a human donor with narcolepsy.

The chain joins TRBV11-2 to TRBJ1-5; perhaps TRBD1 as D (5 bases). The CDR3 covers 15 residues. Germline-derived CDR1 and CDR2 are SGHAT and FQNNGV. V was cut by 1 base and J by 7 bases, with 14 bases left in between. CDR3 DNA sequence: TGTGCCAGCAGCTTAGCGGGCAGGGATAACCAGCCCCAGCATTTT. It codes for CASSLAGRDNQPQHF.

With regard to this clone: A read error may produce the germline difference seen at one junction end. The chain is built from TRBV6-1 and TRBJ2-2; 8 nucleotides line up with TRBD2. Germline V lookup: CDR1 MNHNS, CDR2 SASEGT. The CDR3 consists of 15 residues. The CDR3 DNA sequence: TGTGCCAGCCGGGGCACTAGCGGAGAACACCGGGGAGCTGTTTTT. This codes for CASRGTSGEHRGAVF.

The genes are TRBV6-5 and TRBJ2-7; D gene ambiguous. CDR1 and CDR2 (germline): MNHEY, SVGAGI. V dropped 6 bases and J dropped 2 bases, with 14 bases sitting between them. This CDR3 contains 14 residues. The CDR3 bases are TGTGCCAGCAGATCGTCCAACTCCGCCTACGAGCAGTACTTC. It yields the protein CASRSSNSAYEQYF.

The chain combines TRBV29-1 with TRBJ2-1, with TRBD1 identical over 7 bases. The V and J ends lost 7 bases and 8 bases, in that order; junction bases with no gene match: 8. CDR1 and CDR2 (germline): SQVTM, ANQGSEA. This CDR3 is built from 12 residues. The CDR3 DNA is TGCAGCGGTAAGGGGGCGGCCCATGAGCAGTTCTTC. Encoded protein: CSGKGAAHEQFF.

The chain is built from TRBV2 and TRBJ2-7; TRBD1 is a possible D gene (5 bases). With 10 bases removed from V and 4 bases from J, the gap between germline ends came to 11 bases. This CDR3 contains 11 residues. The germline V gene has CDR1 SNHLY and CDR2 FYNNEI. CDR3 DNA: TGTGCCACAATGGACAATTACGAGCAGTACTTC. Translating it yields CATMDNYEQYF.

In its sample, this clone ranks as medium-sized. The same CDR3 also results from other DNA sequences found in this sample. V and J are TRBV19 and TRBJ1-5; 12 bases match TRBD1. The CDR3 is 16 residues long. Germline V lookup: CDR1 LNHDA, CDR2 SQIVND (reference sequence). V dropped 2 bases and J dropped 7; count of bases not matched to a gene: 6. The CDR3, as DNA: TGTGCCAGTAGTATACCGGGACAGGGGGCGAGACAGCCCCAGCATTTT. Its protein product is CASSIPGQGARQPQHF. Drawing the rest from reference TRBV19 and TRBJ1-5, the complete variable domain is DGGITQSPKYLFRKEGQNVTLSCEQNLNHDAMYWYRQDPGQGLRLIYYSQIVNDFQKGDIAEGYSVSREKKESFPLTVTSAQKNPTAFYLCASSIPGQGARQPQHFGDGTRLSIL.

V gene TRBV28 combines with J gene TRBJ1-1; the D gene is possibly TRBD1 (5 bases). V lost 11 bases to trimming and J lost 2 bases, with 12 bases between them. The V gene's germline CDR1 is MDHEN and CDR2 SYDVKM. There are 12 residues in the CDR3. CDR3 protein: CAAAGPNTEAFF. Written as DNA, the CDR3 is TGTGCCGCCGCGGGGCCCAACACTGAAGCTTTCTTT.

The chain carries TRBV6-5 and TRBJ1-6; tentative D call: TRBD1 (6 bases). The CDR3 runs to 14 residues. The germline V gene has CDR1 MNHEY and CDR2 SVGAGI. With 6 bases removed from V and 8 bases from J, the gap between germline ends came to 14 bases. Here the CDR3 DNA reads TGTGCCAGCAGGGAACAGGGTACCCATTCACCCCTCCACTTT. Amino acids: CASREQGTHSPLHF.

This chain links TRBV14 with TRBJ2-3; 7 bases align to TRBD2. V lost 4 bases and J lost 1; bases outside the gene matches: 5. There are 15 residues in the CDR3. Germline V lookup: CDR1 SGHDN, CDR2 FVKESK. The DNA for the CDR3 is TGTGCCAGCAGCCTTAGGGCGGGGGGCACAGATACGCAGTATTTT. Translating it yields CASSLRAGGTDTQYF.

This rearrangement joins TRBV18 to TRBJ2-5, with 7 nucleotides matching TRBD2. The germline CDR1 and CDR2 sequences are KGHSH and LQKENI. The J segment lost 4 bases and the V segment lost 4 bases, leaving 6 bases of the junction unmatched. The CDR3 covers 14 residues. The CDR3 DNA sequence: TGTGCCAGCTCACAGTCGGGAGGCCTAGAGACCCAGTACTTC. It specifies CASSQSGGLETQYF.

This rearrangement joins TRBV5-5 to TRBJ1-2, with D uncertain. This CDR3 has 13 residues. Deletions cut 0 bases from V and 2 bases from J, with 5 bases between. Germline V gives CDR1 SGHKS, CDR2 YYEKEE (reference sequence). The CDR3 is CASSLGANYGYTF. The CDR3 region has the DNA TGTGCCAGCAGCTTGGGGGCGAACTATGGCTACACCTTC.

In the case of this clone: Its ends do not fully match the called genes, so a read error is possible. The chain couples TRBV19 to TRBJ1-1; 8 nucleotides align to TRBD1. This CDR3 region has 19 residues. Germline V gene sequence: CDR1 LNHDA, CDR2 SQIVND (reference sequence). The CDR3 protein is CASSISRQGILGGNAEAFF. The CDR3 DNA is TGTGCCAGTAGTATCTCGAGACAGGGGATTTTAGGCGGGAACGCTGAAGCTTTCTTT.

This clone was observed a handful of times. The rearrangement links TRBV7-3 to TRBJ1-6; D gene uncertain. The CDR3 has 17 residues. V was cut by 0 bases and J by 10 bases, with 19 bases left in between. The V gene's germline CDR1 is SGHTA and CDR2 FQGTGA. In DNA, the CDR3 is TGTGCCAGCAGCTTAACGGCGGAGCTTTCCCCTGACTCACCCCTCCACTTT. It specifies CASSLTAELSPDSPLHF.

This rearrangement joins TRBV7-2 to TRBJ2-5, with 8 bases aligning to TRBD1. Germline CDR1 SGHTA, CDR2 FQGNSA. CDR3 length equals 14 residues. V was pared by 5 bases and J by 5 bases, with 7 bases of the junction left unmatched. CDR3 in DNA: TGTGCCAGCAGCATGGGACAGGCCCAGGAGACCCAGTACTTC. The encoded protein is CASSMGQAQETQYF.

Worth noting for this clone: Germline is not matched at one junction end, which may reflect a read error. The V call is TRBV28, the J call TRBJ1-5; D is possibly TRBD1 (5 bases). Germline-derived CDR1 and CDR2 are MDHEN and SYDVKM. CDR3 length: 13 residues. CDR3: CASSSNLKGLGDF. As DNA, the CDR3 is TGTGCCAGCAGTTCAAACCTTAAGGGACTAGGGGATTTT.

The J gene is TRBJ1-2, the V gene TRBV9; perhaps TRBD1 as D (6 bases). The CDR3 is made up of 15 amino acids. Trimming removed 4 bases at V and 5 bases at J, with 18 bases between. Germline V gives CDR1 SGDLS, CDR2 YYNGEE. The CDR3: CASSPQQGIAYGYTF. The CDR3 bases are TGTGCCAGCAGCCCTCAACAGGGAATCGCGTATGGCTACACCTTC.